The 27 T cell receptor beta chains presented below share a single source sample, sequenced in a study of cytomegalovirus exposure and HLA in healthy donors. Researchers ran the PCR with 60 Vbeta and 13 Jbeta primers. Sequenced by immunoSEQ multiplex PCR; TCRdb stores in-frame clones only, minus some. The sample records under 150,000 clones, just under 85% being singletons. Material for sequencing was PBMCs. These receptors were taken from a man aged 40-55 years in good health and CMV-seropositive.

The chain has TRBV5-6 and TRBJ2-2; 7 positions match TRBD1. The CDR3 extends over 14 amino acids. Germline V CDR1 and CDR2: SGHDT, YYEEEE. V dropped 1 base and J dropped 3; count of bases not matched to a gene: 0. The CDR3, as DNA: TGTGCCAGCAGCTTGCAGGGGGACACCGGGGAGCTGTTTTTT. Translated: CASSLQGDTGELFF.

The chain has TRBV12-2 and TRBJ1-5; TRBD1 reflects the table's D call only, with no check against the DNA. TRBV12-2 corresponds to a pseudogene. This CDR3 spans 14 amino acids. CDR3 in amino acids: CASRNRQGTWPQHF. The CDR3 DNA follows: TGTGCAAGTCGTAACCGACAGGGGACTTGGCCCCAGCATTTT.

This clone showed up just once. This sequence joins TRBV14 and TRBJ2-2; unclear D gene. The CDR3 has 14 residues. V shed 2 bases and J shed 1 base, with 5 bases lying between them. Germline V lookup: CDR1 SGHDN, CDR2 FVKESK. This chain's CDR3 is CASSQNMNTGELFF. The CDR3 DNA sequence: TGTGCCAGCAGCCAAAATATGAACACCGGGGAGCTGTTTTTT.

The chain links TRBV9 to TRBJ2-1, with 13 bases aligning to TRBD2. This CDR3 is 15 amino acids long. V gave up 4 bases and J gave up 9 bases; unmatched junction bases: 7. CDR1 and CDR2 (germline): SGDLS, YYNGEE. The CDR3 sequence is CASSSGLAGDVEQFF. In DNA form, the CDR3 reads TGTGCCAGCAGCTCAGGACTAGCGGGAGATGTTGAGCAGTTCTTC.

This chain connects TRBV25-1 to TRBJ2-2; possibly TRBD2 for D (5 bases). The germline V gene has CDR1 MGHDK and CDR2 SYGVNS. The CDR3 is 15 amino acids. V lost 1 base and J lost 7, with 13 bases in between. CDR3 in amino acids: CASSESLGRIGELFF. In DNA form, the CDR3 reads TGTGCCAGCAGTGAATCACTAGGAAGGATCGGGGAGCTGTTTTTT.

This chain connects TRBV30 to TRBJ1-3; D remains unclear. The CDR3 has 13 amino acids. Germline-derived CDR1 and CDR2 are GTSNPN and SVGIG (reference sequence). V lost 5 bases and J lost 0, with 8 bases in between. The CDR3 sequence: CAWVRGSGNTIYF. The CDR3 region has the DNA TGTGCCTGGGTTAGAGGCTCTGGAAACACCATATATTTT.

This chain joins TRBV9 and TRBJ1-2; 7 nucleotides line up with TRBD1. The CDR3 runs 15 residues. V shed 4 bases and J 4 bases; nucleotides not matched to a gene: 10. The germline gives CDR1 SGDLS, CDR2 YYNGEE. CDR3 nucleotides: TGTGCCAGCAGCCCCCGTGGGACAGAGATCTATGGCTACACCTTC. The encoded protein is CASSPRGTEIYGYTF. The full variable domain, in which reference TRBV9 and TRBJ1-2 provide the parts outside the CDR3, is DSGVTQTPKHLITATGQRVTLRCSPRSGDLSVYWYQQSLDQGLQFLIQYYNGEERAKGNILERFSAQQFPDLHSELNLSSLELGDSALYFCASSPRGTEIYGYTFGSGTRLTVV.

The rearrangement joins TRBV28 to TRBJ1-4; no definite D call. Germline V CDR1 and CDR2: MDHEN, SYDVKM. This CDR3 comprises 16 residues. V shed 5 bases and J shed 2 bases, with 15 bases lying between them. CDR3 amino acids: CASSLGRAGTNEKLFF. The DNA of the CDR3 is TGTGCCAGCAGTCTTGGTAGGGCGGGGACTAATGAAAAACTGTTTTTT.

The chain is built from TRBV7-9 and TRBJ2-7; D is undetermined. CDR1 is SEHNR, CDR2 FQNEAQ, per germline (reference sequence). The CDR3 is 12 residues long. The CDR3 nucleotides read TGTGCACTCTTGAGGCCATCGCGGGAGCAGTACTTC. As protein: CALLRPSREQYF.

This chain connects TRBV11-3 to TRBJ2-2, with D possibly matching TRBD2 (5 bases). This CDR3 region has 13 residues. CDR1 and CDR2 (germline): SGHNT, YENEEA. Trimming left V 2 bases short and J 9 bases short, with 10 bases between. CDR3 amino acids: CASSLRGQWELFF. CDR3 coding DNA: TGTGCCAGCAGCTTAAGAGGGCAGTGGGAGCTGTTTTTT.

The sample holds one count of this clone. The rearrangement links TRBV7-8 to TRBJ2-5; 8 nucleotides line up with TRBD1. CDR1 is SGHVS, CDR2 FQNEAQ, per germline. Losses at the gene ends were 5 bases for V and 5 bases for J; bases not matched to a gene: 7. CDR3 length equals 14 residues. The CDR3 here is CASSTMRTGETQYF. The CDR3 nucleotides are TGTGCCAGCAGCACTATGAGGACAGGGGAGACCCAGTACTTC.

The V and J genes are TRBV29-1 and TRBJ1-2; 7 nucleotides agree with TRBD1. The junction had 4 bases not matched to a gene; V was cut back by 4 bases and J by 8 bases. The germline CDR1 and CDR2 sequences are SQVTM and ANQGSEA. This CDR3 comprises 11 residues. The CDR3, as DNA: TGCAGCGTTGGGGCAGGGGGGGGCTACACCTTC. It translates to CSVGAGGGYTF.

This clone has only one observation. The chain joins TRBV2 to TRBJ2-6, with D perhaps matching TRBD2 (6 bases). V was clipped by 6 bases and J by 1 base, with 7 bases between them. The CDR3 is 14 residues long. Germline CDR1 and CDR2: SNHLY and FYNNEI. CDR3 protein: CASRGGSGANVLTF. The DNA of the CDR3 is TGTGCCAGCAGGGGGGGATCTGGGGCCAACGTCCTGACTTTC.

J is TRBJ1-5 and V is TRBV7-9; tentatively, D is TRBD1 (5 bases). Trimming left V 3 bases short and J 4 bases short, with 10 bases between. This CDR3 has 14 amino acids. Germline V gene data show CDR1 as SEHNR and CDR2 as FQNEAQ (reference sequence). The CDR3 protein is CASSLAGMNQPQHF. The CDR3 nucleotides read TGTGCCAGCAGCTTGGCAGGGATGAATCAGCCCCAGCATTTT.

The chain links TRBV7-9 to TRBJ1-6, with 7 bases matching TRBD1. The CDR3 is 15 amino acids. V shed 3 bases, J shed 3 bases, and the junction held 2 bases outside the gene matches. Germline V gives CDR1 SEHNR, CDR2 FQNEAQ (reference sequence). The CDR3 sequence: CASSFNRGYNSPLHF. The DNA of the CDR3 is TGTGCCAGCAGCTTCAACAGGGGCTATAATTCACCCCTCCACTTT.

This rearrangement joins TRBV7-7 to TRBJ2-5; TRBD1 agrees at 9 bases. The germline V gene encodes CDR1 SSHAT and CDR2 FNYEAQ (reference sequence). This CDR3 comprises 16 residues. With 2 bases clipped from V and 4 bases from J, the junction kept 8 bases outside the gene matches. In DNA, the CDR3 is TGTGCCAGCAGCTTACAACCGGGACAGGGACCAGAGACCCAGTACTTC. It yields the protein CASSLQPGQGPETQYF.

About this clone itself: The junction differs from germline at one of its ends, possibly a read error. V usage is TRBV11-2 and J usage is TRBJ2-3, with 8 bases lining up with TRBD2. Germline V gene lookup returns CDR1 SGHAT and CDR2 FQNNGV. The CDR3 contains 16 residues. CDR3 residues: CASSLEGSGGLGTQYF. The CDR3 region has the DNA TGTGCCAGCAGCCTAGAGGGAAGCGGGGGATTAGGAACGCAGTATTTT.

The table lists this clone with a few counts. This chain uses TRBV6-5 with TRBJ2-5; D is possibly TRBD2 (7 bases). Germline V gives CDR1 MNHEY, CDR2 SVGAGI. V was cut by 2 bases and J by 5 bases, with 12 bases left in between. CDR3 length equals 14 residues. The CDR3 sequence is CASSYRGGAETQYF. The DNA of the CDR3 is TGTGCCAGCAGTTACAGAGGGGGGGCGGAGACCCAGTACTTC.

The chain combines TRBV18 with TRBJ2-3; perhaps TRBD1 as D (5 bases). Germline CDR1 reads KGHSH; CDR2 reads LQKENI. With 2 bases removed from V and 5 bases from J, the gap between germline ends came to 5 bases. The CDR3 contains 12 residues. The CDR3 DNA reads as TGTGCCAGCTCACCAACAGGAGATACGCAGTATTTT. Translating gives CASSPTGDTQYF.

This chain uses TRBV27 with TRBJ1-1; the D gene is possibly TRBD1 (6 bases). With 5 bases removed from V and 12 bases from J, the gap between germline ends came to 13 bases. Per the germline V gene, CDR1 is MNHEY and CDR2 is SMNVEV (reference sequence). CDR3 size: 11 residues. Here the CDR3 DNA reads TGTGCCAGCAGTACCTCAGGGGAGACTTTCTTT. Protein: CASSTSGETFF.

This chain links TRBV2 with TRBJ1-4; TRBD1 is a possible D gene (6 bases). Per germline, CDR1 SNHLY and CDR2 FYNNEI. Between the trimmed V and J ends, which lost 1 base and 7 bases, there was a span of 10 bases. The CDR3 has 14 residues. In nucleotides, the CDR3 is TGTGCCAGCAGTGAAGTGGGGGCTGGTGAAAAACTGTTTTTT. It translates to CASSEVGAGEKLFF. Combining the CDR3 with reference TRBV2 and TRBJ1-4 gives the whole variable domain EPEVTQTPSHQVTQMGQEVILRCVPISNHLYFYWYRQILGQKVEFLVSFYNNEISEKSEIFDDQFSVERPDGSNFTLKIRSTKLEDSAMYFCASSEVGAGEKLFFGSGTQLSVL.

A few counts support this clone. This chain links TRBV7-2 with TRBJ2-1; D might be TRBD2 (5 bases). V lost 2 bases to trimming and J lost 8 bases, with 13 bases between them. Germline V gene data show CDR1 as SGHTA and CDR2 as FQGNSA. The CDR3 extends over 14 amino acids. The CDR3 protein is CASSLHSSSDEQFF. In nucleotides, the CDR3 is TGTGCCAGCAGCTTACATTCTAGCTCCGATGAGCAGTTCTTC.

This sequence joins TRBV27 and TRBJ2-1, with D possibly matching TRBD1 (5 bases). The V end was cut by 6 bases, the J end by 6 bases, with 18 bases between. There are 15 residues in the CDR3. Looked up from germline, CDR1 is MNHEY and CDR2 is SMNVEV (reference sequence). Here the CDR3 reads CASSRTGSFINEQFF. The DNA for the CDR3 is TGTGCCAGCAGCCGTACAGGATCCTTCATCAATGAGCAGTTCTTC.

The rearrangement uses TRBV5-4 and TRBJ1-2; D gene unclear. The CDR3 has 13 amino acids. The V and J ends lost 4 bases and 7 bases respectively, with 14 bases between them. In germline, CDR1 is SGHNT, CDR2 YYREEE (reference sequence). This CDR3 reads CASSPTPGSGYTF. The CDR3 bases are TGTGCCAGCAGCCCGACTCCTGGTAGTGGCTACACCTTC.

J is TRBJ1-2 and V is TRBV16; D is unresolved. Between the trimmed V and J ends, which lost 4 bases and 1 base, there was a span of 16 bases. Per the germline V gene, CDR1 is KGHSY and CDR2 is FQNENV. The CDR3 contains 16 residues. The CDR3 loop is CASSPSRTLLNYGYTF. Here the CDR3 DNA reads TGTGCCAGCAGCCCGTCTAGAACATTACTTAACTATGGCTACACCTTC.

This sequence joins TRBV19 and TRBJ2-5, with D perhaps matching TRBD1 (6 bases). Deletions cut 2 bases from V and 0 bases from J, with 25 bases between. CDR1 is LNHDA and CDR2 is SQIVND in the germline V gene (reference sequence). The CDR3 is 20 residues long. The CDR3, as DNA: TGTGCCAGTAGTATAAGTGGGCTAACGGGTTACAGGGAATACCAAGAGACCCAGTACTTC. Translation gives CASSISGLTGYREYQETQYF.

The chain carries TRBV6-5 and TRBJ2-1, with 8 bases that match TRBD2. Germline V CDR1 and CDR2: MNHEY, SVGAGI. There are 15 residues in the CDR3. V lost 3 bases and J lost 3; bases outside the gene matches: 4. The CDR3: CASSYGSGSYNEQFF. CDR3 in DNA: TGTGCCAGCAGTTATGGGAGCGGGAGCTACAATGAGCAGTTCTTC.